The next 11 T cell receptor beta chains were all read from a single sample in a study of tissue T cells after allogeneic stem cell transplantation. The data were produced by immunoSEQ multiplex PCR, yet TCRdb's version contains in-frame clones alone and is incomplete. The sample has roughly 50,000 clones, roughly 73% seen once. The sequencing sample was made of sorted cells pooled from one or two spleens. The source of these receptors is a pool of C57BL/6 mice in good health.

Notes on this clone: Genes and germline come from the mouse. The read ends 1 residue shy of where the CDR3 ends; the end is completed using the germline J gene. V usage is TRBV29 and J usage is TRBJ2-5; TRBD1 agrees at 7 bases. Trimming cost V 6 bases and J 3 bases; bases outside gene matches: 3. CDR3 length: 13 residues. Germline V gene sequence: CDR1 MSHET, CDR2 SYDVDS. The sequenced CDR3 bases are TGTGCTAGCAGCCCGGACAGGCAAGACACCCAGTAC. Protein sequence: CASSPDRQDTQY. The CDR3 in full is CASSPDRQDTQYF.

Comments on this clone: Germline and genes here are mouse. Sequencing ends 1 residue short of the CDR3 end; the germline J gene provides the rest. This rearrangement joins TRBV20 to TRBJ2-5; D not resolved. The CDR3 totals 12 residues. V was pared by 0 bases and J by 6 bases, with 7 bases between. Germline loops: CDR1 GFQATS, CDR2 STVNSAI. CDR3 protein: CGARDQEDTQYF. CDR3 DNA, as far as it was read: TGTGGTGCTAGGGATCAAGAGGACACCCAGTAC.

In its sample, this clone was seen once. Any gene name here is a mouse gene name. The read is 1 residue too short to cover the CDR3 end, so that end is filled in from the germline J gene. The chain uses TRBV26 and TRBJ1-3; 9 bases fit TRBD1. Germline V gene lookup returns CDR1 KGHPV and CDR2 FQNQEV (reference sequence). The V and J ends lost 2 bases and 1 base, in that order; junction bases with no gene match: 0. This CDR3 spans 15 amino acids. CDR3 DNA, as far as it was read: TGTGCCAGCAGTCTGGGACAGGGGTCTGGAAATACGCTCTAT. Translating it yields CASSLGQGSGNTLY. The entire CDR3 reads CASSLGQGSGNTLYF.

Remarks on this clone: Gene and germline names: mouse. The read stops 1 residue short of the end of the CDR3; the missing end is completed from the germline J gene. The V call is TRBV2, the J call TRBJ2-7; D not resolved. Germline assignment: CDR1 LGHNA and CDR2 YSYQKL. V dropped 0 bases and J dropped 4 bases, with 7 bases sitting between them. The CDR3 sequence is 13 residues long. Partial CDR3 DNA: TGTGCCAGCAGCCAAGATACGCAGTATGAACAGTAC. Protein product: CASSQDTQYEQY. The complete CDR3 protein is CASSQDTQYEQYF.

Comment on this clone: Gene names denote mouse genes. The read comes to an end 1 residue before the CDR3 does, leaving the germline J gene to fill in the end. V gene TRBV12-2 combines with J gene TRBJ2-1; 10 bases map to TRBD2. The germline V gene encodes CDR1 SGHLS and CDR2 HYDKME. J lost 9 bases, V lost 2 bases, and 6 bases had no gene match. CDR3 size: 14 residues. CDR3 DNA (partial): TGTGCCAGCTCTCACCGACTGGGGGGAGTTGAGCAGTTC. Protein sequence: CASSHRLGGVEQF. The whole CDR3 region reads CASSHRLGGVEQFF.

Concerning this clone itself: The gene names here belong to mouse. Read sequence stops 1 residue before the CDR3 end, and the germline J gene provides the missing end. The chain couples TRBV13-1 to TRBJ1-5, with D perhaps matching TRBD1 (6 bases). Trimming shortened V by 4 bases and J by 1 base, and 9 bases separated the two germline ends. There are 14 residues in the CDR3. Germline CDR1 NSHNY, CDR2 SYGAGN. CDR3 loop: CASSPTGNNQAPLF. Partial CDR3 DNA: TGTGCCAGCAGTCCAACAGGGAACAACCAGGCTCCGCTT.

This clone was recorded once. The gene symbols are mouse symbols. The read finishes 1 residue shy of the CDR3 end, and the germline J gene is used to complete it. The chain carries TRBV31 and TRBJ1-2; maybe TRBD1 (6 bases). The germline CDR1 and CDR2 sequences are GKSSPN and SITVG. Trimming shortened V by 3 bases and J by 4 bases, and 15 bases separated the two germline ends. This CDR3 region has 14 residues. The sequenced CDR3 bases are TGTGCCTGGAGCCTGGACAGAGGGGGCTCCGACTACACC. The encoded protein is CAWSLDRGGSDYT. The complete CDR3 reads CAWSLDRGGSDYTF.

On this clone: Gene names refer to mouse genes. The sequenced fragment ends 1 residue before the CDR3 boundary, so the rest is inferred from the germline J gene. The chain employs TRBV5 and TRBJ2-1, with TRBD2 matching over 10 bases. With 0 bases clipped from V and 7 bases from J, the junction kept 3 bases outside the gene matches. Germline loops: CDR1 LGHNA, CDR2 YNLKQL (reference sequence). This CDR3 comprises 15 residues. The CDR3 here is CASSQDWGGWAEQFF. CDR3 DNA (partial): TGTGCCAGCAGCCAAGACTGGGGGGGCTGGGCTGAGCAGTTC.

To note about this clone: These gene names are mouse names. With the read ending 1 residue before the CDR3 end, the germline J gene is used to fill in that end. The chain links TRBV19 to TRBJ2-3, with D unclear. The germline V gene encodes CDR1 FNHDT and CDR2 SITEND (reference sequence). Trimming took off 1 base at V and 0 bases at J, with 3 bases between the two ends. This CDR3 comprises 13 residues. CDR3: CASSIKSAETLYF. CDR3 DNA, as far as it was read: TGTGCCAGCAGTATAAAGAGTGCAGAAACGCTGTAT.

In the case of this clone: Genes and germline are mouse. The read ends 1 residue shy of where the CDR3 ends; the end is completed using the germline J gene. The chain has TRBV2 and TRBJ2-4; D unclear. V was shortened by 0 bases and J by 0 bases, with 7 bases between the two germline ends. This CDR3 spans 15 amino acids. Germline V CDR1 and CDR2: LGHNA, YSYQKL. CDR3 protein: CASSQDRGSQNTLYF. Partial CDR3 DNA: TGTGCCAGCAGCCAAGATCGGGGTAGTCAAAACACCTTGTAC. The full variable domain, rest sourced from reference TRBV2 and TRBJ2-4, is DPKIIQKPKYLVAVTGSEKILICEQYLGHNAMYWYRQSAKKPLEFMFSYSYQKLMDNQTASSRFQPQSSKKNHLDLQITALKPDDSATYFCASSQDRGSQNTLYFGAGTRLSVL.

As for this clone: The genes are named according to mouse. The read halts 1 residue ahead of the CDR3 end, with the missing end drawn from the germline J gene. The chain is built from TRBV20 and TRBJ1-4, with D tentatively TRBD1 (6 bases). Trimming took 5 bases from V and 3 from J, leaving 10 bases between them. Germline assignment: CDR1 GFQATS and CDR2 STVNSAI. This CDR3 is built from 13 residues. CDR3 loop: CGAFGTTNERLFF. CDR3 DNA (partial): TGTGGTGCTTTCGGGACAACCAACGAAAGATTATTT.